This T cell receptor (beta chain) was sequenced for a study of blood T cell repertoires in COVID-19. Overall study: The study drew acute and convalescent COVID-19 samples from the United States, Italy and Spain. PBMCs, B-cell-depleted T cells, or T cells were the source of the cDNA or gDNA that made up the material.

Per the original methods: The authors estimated nucleated cell counts from reference gene primer amplification. The table came from immunoSEQ multiplex PCR; TCRdb's copy has only in-frame clones and leaves some out. The V and J calls and clone size are taken from that table; D and trimming were inferred from the DNA. The table lists about 140,000 clones, 60% to 80% of them singletons. V lost 2 bases, J lost 1 base, and 5 bases stayed unmatched. This CDR3 is 16 amino acids long. Germline V gene data show CDR1 as ENHRY and CDR2 as SYGVKD. This chain uses TRBV10-3 with TRBJ2-5, with TRBD2 matching over 9 bases. The sequence derives from a middle-aged man with active or convalescent COVID-19. Material for sequencing was peripheral blood. CDR3 bases: TGTGCCATCAGTGAGGGGAGCGGGAGGCCCCAAGAGACCCAGTACTTC. Translated, it gives CAISEGSGRPQETQYF.